This is a list of T cell receptor beta chains from one sample in a study of cytomegalovirus exposure and HLA in healthy donors. The repertoire was sequenced with immunoSEQ multiplex PCR; TCRdb's copy has only in-frame clones and lacks some. The data contain some 180,000 clones, about 9% of them singletons. The material sequenced was PBMCs. Every receptor here comes from a woman aged 25 to 39 in good health and CMV-seropositive. Both conserved end residues are part of each CDR3. Fields, in order: D gene, V gene, J gene, clone size, CDR3 protein, CDR3 DNA. The D gene is left open where the match is weak. Not every row has a clone size; where given, it reads once, few, many or a size class.

>TRBD1|TRBV7-8|TRBJ2-5|few
CASSLATGFETQYF
TGTGCCAGCAGCTTAGCGACAGGGTTTGAGACCCAGTACTTC
>TRBD2|TRBV9|TRBJ2-1|NA
CASSEARTRRGEQFF
TGTGCCAGCAGCGAGGCCCGGACTAGAAGGGGTGAGCAGTTCTTC
>NA|TRBV7-9|TRBJ2-3|few
CASSLEPGSTDTQYF
TGTGCCAGCAGCTTAGAACCCGGGAGCACAGATACGCAGTATTTT
>NA|TRBV30|TRBJ1-1|few
CAWKTQGYTEAFF
TGTGCCTGGAAGACCCAGGGATACACTGAAGCTTTCTTT
>NA|TRBV9|TRBJ2-7|NA
CASSVVPRNTKEQYF
TGTGCCAGCAGCGTAGTCCCACGTAATACTAAGGAGCAGTACTTC
>TRBD1|TRBV7-3|TRBJ2-7|few
CASSWGTGGYEQYF
TGTGCCAGCAGCTGGGGGACAGGGGGCTACGAGCAGTACTTC
>NA|TRBV5-1|TRBJ2-3|few
CASRGADTQYF
TGCGCCAGCAGAGGGGCAGATACGCAGTATTTT
>TRBD1|TRBV10-3|TRBJ1-1|few
CAISGTANTEAFF
TGTGCCATCAGCGGGACAGCAAACACTGAAGCTTTCTTT
>NA|TRBV5-5|TRBJ1-1|few
CASSWGEGLRAFF
TGTGCCAGCAGCTGGGGGGAAGGGCTGAGAGCTTTCTTT
>TRBD2|TRBV6-1|TRBJ2-7|NA
CASNGRTSPTYEQYF
TGTGCCAGCAATGGTCGGACTAGCCCCACCTACGAGCAGTACTTC
>TRBD2|TRBV6-5|TRBJ2-5|NA
CASSYSLLAGGETQYF
TGTGCCAGCAGTTACTCGCTGCTAGCGGGAGGAGAGACCCAGTACTTC
>TRBD2|TRBV4-1|TRBJ2-1|few
CASSRRTSGANEQFF
TGCGCCAGCAGCCGACGGACTAGCGGGGCCAATGAGCAGTTCTTC
>TRBD2|TRBV5-1|TRBJ2-1|NA
CASSLGLAGRPYNEQFF
TGCGCCAGCAGCTTGGGACTAGCGGGACGACCCTACAATGAGCAGTTCTTC
>NA|TRBV6-5|TRBJ1-2|few
CASSYTRDTPGGYTF
TGTGCCAGCAGTTACACCCGGGACACCCCAGGGGGCTACACCTTC
>TRBD2|TRBV12-5|TRBJ2-1|few
CASGFHQAGGDYNEQFF
TGTGCTAGTGGTTTCCACCAAGCGGGAGGGGATTACAATGAGCAGTTCTTC
>NA|TRBV30|TRBJ1-5|NA
CAWSVRGNQPQHF
TGTGCCTGGAGTGTACGGGGTAATCAGCCCCAGCATTTT
>TRBD2|TRBV12-5|TRBJ2-1|few
CASARGSVSEQFF
TGTGCTAGTGCCCGCGGGAGTGTCAGTGAGCAGTTCTTC
>NA|TRBV10-1|TRBJ2-7|NA
CASSESPELYSYEQYF
TGCGCCAGCAGTGAGTCCCCGGAACTATACTCCTACGAGCAGTACTTC
>NA|TRBV7-2|TRBJ2-5|few
CASSLARGSAATQYF
TGTGCCAGCAGTCTAGCACGGGGATCTGCGGCGACCCAGTACTTC
>NA|TRBV5-5|TRBJ2-5|few
CASSDTGFSGETQYF
TGTGCCAGCAGCGACACAGGGTTTTCAGGAGAGACCCAGTACTTC
>NA|TRBV19|TRBJ1-1|few
CASSIGLEAFF
TGTGCCAGTAGTATAGGACTCGAAGCTTTCTTT
>NA|TRBV19|TRBJ1-4|few
CASSIPRVRDEKLFF
TGTGCCAGTAGTATCCCTCGGGTCAGGGATGAAAAACTGTTTTTT
>NA|TRBV29-1|TRBJ2-4|few
CSVEGVGANIQYF
TGCAGCGTTGAAGGGGTAGGGGCAAACATTCAGTACTTC
>NA|TRBV18|TRBJ1-3|few
CASSPREASRGNTIYF
TGTGCCAGCTCACCCCGGGAAGCTTCACGTGGAAACACCATATATTTT
>TRBD1|TRBV7-9|TRBJ1-4|few
CASSFAGQGKNEKLFF
TGTGCCAGCAGCTTTGCGGGACAGGGGAAAAATGAAAAACTGTTTTTT
>TRBD2|TRBV30|TRBJ2-3|NA
CACSSGSADTQYF
TGTGCCTGCTCTAGCGGGAGTGCAGATACGCAGTATTTT
>TRBD1|TRBV7-2|TRBJ2-7|few
CASSSDRGYEQYF
TGTGCCAGCAGCAGCGACAGGGGTTACGAGCAGTACTTC
>TRBD1|TRBV28|TRBJ2-1|NA
CASSPPTRTGNYNEQFF
TGTGCCAGCAGTCCCCCAACCCGGACAGGGAACTACAATGAGCAGTTCTTC
>TRBD2|TRBV7-2|TRBJ2-5|NA
CASSLLAGVWETQYF
TGTGCCAGCAGCTTGCTGGCGGGAGTATGGGAGACCCAGTACTTC
>TRBD2|TRBV19|TRBJ2-2|few
CASSPGLADPNTGELFF
TGTGCCAGTAGTCCCGGACTAGCGGACCCGAACACCGGGGAGCTGTTTTTT